Detailed here is one TCR beta chain. Its antigen is currently unknown. The protocol was immunoSEQ multiplex PCR, while the TCRdb copy is restricted to in-frame clones and leaves out a portion. The sample yields 35,000 or so clones, just under 85% seen once. The data derive from a study of CD4 T cells in relation to SARS-CoV-2 and coronaviruses. In the study overall: After nine to eleven days of antigen culture, PBMC TCR beta CDR3s were sequenced.

The CDR3 runs to 12 residues. The trim removed 7 bases at V and 7 bases at J, leaving 4 bases unmatched. Germline CDR1 SNHLY, CDR2 FYNNEI. The sequenced sample consisted of naive CD4+ T cells from PBMCs, cultured in vitro. The subset is: naive CD4+ T cells isolated by negative enrichment. The origin of this receptor is an adult with COVID-19. This rearrangement joins TRBV2 to TRBJ2-4; 7 bases fit TRBD1. CDR3: CASIGQVNIQYF. Here the CDR3 DNA reads TGTGCCAGCATTGGACAGGTCAACATTCAGTACTTC.